This T cell receptor (beta chain) is from a study of blood T cells in healthy people across ages. V dropped 6 bases and J dropped 6; count of bases not matched to a gene: 4. CDR3 size: 15 residues. Germline CDR1 ENHRY, CDR2 SYGVKD. A second PCR of about 6 to 11 cycles used a sample-barcoded 5' primer and a J-beta primer mix. TCRdb re-called the 5' RACE reads through MiXCR, storing one row per CDR3 protein. The sample has over 950,000 distinct CDR3 sequences; 35% to 40% are singletons. The sample taken for sequencing was blood. The TCR comes from a man aged 18-30 years in good health. The chain couples TRBV10-3 to TRBJ2-3; the match to TRBD2 covers 15 bases. CDR3 sequence: CAISGLAGGRDTQYF. The CDR3 DNA reads TGTGCCATCAGCGGACTAGCGGGGGGGCGCGATACGCAGTATTTT.